The clone carrying this T cell receptor beta chain was seen only a few times. Its matching antigen is unknown. The length of the CDR3 is 15 residues. Germline CDR1 MNHEY, CDR2 SVGAGI. The V and J ends lost 0 bases and 6 bases, in that order; junction bases with no gene match: 5. The authors extracted RNA and reverse transcribed it into cDNA as the sequencing template. Measured with immunoSEQ multiplex PCR; TCRdb has only the in-frame clones, and not every one. The sample lists roughly 140,000 clones; approximately 80% were seen once. These data are taken from a study of CD8+ T cells in alopecia areata. On the study more broadly: Patients remained on tofacitinib for 6 to 18 months and then went 6 months without it. The SALT score measured affected scalp surface percentage in treated patients. Whole-study results and caveats: In lesional scalp, particularly from alopecia totalis/universalis, clonality was higher than in normal scalp.

Treatment: oral pan-JAK inhibitor, 5-10 mg twice daily. The sample consisted of CD8+ T cells sorted from blood, taken at week 4, from a patient treated with tofacitinib. The source is a human donor with alopecia areata. The chain joins TRBV6-5 to TRBJ2-3, with 8 bases matching TRBD2. CDR3 sequence reads: CASSYSRLASDTQYF. CDR3 sequence (DNA): TGTGCCAGCAGTTACTCTAGACTAGCGTCGGATACGCAGTATTTT.